This T cell receptor (beta chain) was obtained from a study of blood T cells in healthy people across ages. Study results and limitations: Measured against age, TCR beta diversity per million T cells decreased in a roughly linear manner.

For this clonotype: No antigen is known for it. A much larger clone differs from this one at a single base, so this may be a read error.

Isolation of PBMCs gave at least 7 million cells per sample. Then a second PCR, running roughly 7 to 11 cycles, was carried out with a sample-barcoded 5' primer and a J-beta primer mix. TCRdb recomputed calls from the 5' RACE reads with MiXCR, one row per CDR3 protein. In the table there are hundreds of thousands of distinct CDR3 sequences, 32% of which are singletons. The CDR3 extends over 16 amino acids. Trimming took 5 bases from V and 0 from J, leaving 11 bases between them. CDR1 and CDR2 from the germline V gene are ENHRY and SYGVKD. This chain joins TRBV10-3 and TRBJ1-6; D not resolved. The sample consisted of blood. The TCR sequence derives from a woman of 80 years or more in good health. The CDR3 DNA reads TGTGCCATCAGTTTGACAAAGAGCTCCTATAATTCACCCCTCCACTTT. Residues: CAISLTKSSYNSPLHF.